This T cell receptor beta chain was documented in a study of cytomegalovirus exposure and HLA in healthy donors. The study, taken as a whole, reports: V- and J-gene trimming in TCR beta was tied to a missense DCLRE1C variant by an analysis performed later. Specific recognition of CMV antigens was confirmed in vitro for a few chains (all CMV-associated). Clonal expansion, a later analysis showed, was greater in HLA-associated TCR beta chains than in equally common others.

The primer mix had 60 Vbeta and 13 Jbeta primers. Produced via immunoSEQ multiplex PCR; TCRdb's table is partial and in-frame only. Of about 76,000 clones in the sample, 79% were seen once. Worth noting for this clone: Its matching antigen is unknown.

Germline V lookup: CDR1 MNHEY, CDR2 SMNVEV (reference sequence). The CDR3 is made up of 14 amino acids. V was trimmed by 5 bases and J by 2 bases, leaving 12 bases between them. Sequenced: PBMCs. This TCR came from a man aged 25-40 years in good health and CMV-seronegative. The chain carries TRBV27 and TRBJ2-5, with D tentatively TRBD1 (6 bases). The CDR3 nucleotides read TGTGCCAGCAGTCGGACAGAAGTACAAGAGACCCAGTACTTC. Translated, it gives CASSRTEVQETQYF.